This T cell receptor (beta chain) was found in a study of blood T cell repertoires in COVID-19. Across the whole study: Sources were T cells, B-cell-depleted T cells, or PBMCs; the material itself was cDNA or gDNA.

CDR3 length: 15 residues. Germline CDR1 reads MNHEY; CDR2 reads SMNVEV (reference sequence). V gave up 0 bases and J gave up 6 bases; unmatched junction bases: 0. Data came from immunoSEQ multiplex PCR; TCRdb stores just in-frame clones and leaves some out. The sample contains 90,000 to 120,000 clones, just over 90% of which appear only once. This chain joins TRBV27 and TRBJ1-6; TRBD1 matches at 9 bases. The clonotype was recovered from a woman aged 25 to 39 with acute or convalescent COVID-19. The sequenced sample consisted of peripheral blood. The CDR3 spells CASSLSDRGNSPLHF. In nucleotides, the CDR3 is TGTGCCAGCAGTTTATCGGACAGGGGTAATTCACCCCTCCACTTT.